Shown below are 26 T cell receptor beta chains from a single sample sequenced in a study of cytomegalovirus exposure and HLA in healthy donors. The PCR was carried out with 60 Vbeta primers and 13 Jbeta primers. Assay: immunoSEQ multiplex PCR; the TCRdb copy retains only in-frame clones and omits some. This sample yields just under 150,000 clones, of which over 75% are seen a single time; 2.5% to 3.5% belongs to the top ten. Specimen: PBMCs. The receptors derive from a young woman in good health and CMV-seronegative.

The chain links TRBV27 to TRBJ2-7; maybe TRBD1 (6 bases). Per germline, CDR1 MNHEY and CDR2 SMNVEV (reference sequence). The CDR3 is made up of 14 amino acids. Trimming cost V 6 bases and J 0 bases, with 12 bases left between them. The CDR3: CASRGQGTSYEQYF. The CDR3 nucleotides are TGTGCCAGCAGGGGCCAGGGGACCTCCTACGAGCAGTACTTC.

Only a few counts were recorded for this clone. The rearrangement uses TRBV5-1 and TRBJ1-1; D gene unclear. This CDR3 spans 13 amino acids. Trimming cost V 0 bases and J 10 bases, with 13 bases left between them. Germline V CDR1 and CDR2: SGHRS, YFSETQ. The chain's CDR3 is CASSLAGRSGAFF. The CDR3 DNA reads TGCGCCAGCAGCTTGGCGGGGAGATCCGGAGCTTTCTTT.

This rearrangement joins TRBV10-3 to TRBJ2-3; 8 bases line up with TRBD2. Per the germline V gene, CDR1 is ENHRY and CDR2 is SYGVKD. J gave up 4 bases and V 5 bases, and 5 bases lay outside the gene matches. The CDR3 sequence is 14 residues long. In DNA form, the CDR3 reads TGTGCCATCAGTAGCGGGAGTGCTGCAGATACGCAGTATTTT. Translation: CAISSGSAADTQYF.

V usage is TRBV19 and J usage is TRBJ1-1; D gene uncertain. V was pared by 1 base and J by 11 bases, with 17 bases between. This CDR3 comprises 14 residues. Germline CDR1 LNHDA, CDR2 SQIVND (reference sequence). The CDR3 here is CASSIGRISRGAFF. The CDR3, as DNA: TGTGCCAGTAGTATAGGGCGAATTTCCCGCGGGGCTTTCTTT.

The chain uses TRBV7-9 and TRBJ1-2; D uncertain. Trimming cost V 1 base and J 4 bases, with 7 bases left between them. The CDR3 sequence is 13 residues long. CDR1 and CDR2 (germline): SEHNR, FQNEAQ (reference sequence). CDR3 protein: CASSLESLYGYTF. The CDR3 bases are TGTGCCAGCAGCTTAGAATCCCTCTATGGCTACACCTTC.

The rearrangement uses TRBV7-8 and TRBJ1-2; D gene ambiguous. Between the trimmed V and J ends, which lost 5 bases and 7 bases, there was a span of 17 bases. Germline values: CDR1 SGHVS, CDR2 FQNEAQ. The CDR3 totals 14 residues. In DNA, the CDR3 is TGTGCCAGCAGCCTCTCAGATACACATTTTGGCTACACCTTC. Translated, it gives CASSLSDTHFGYTF.

Here the CDR3 reads CASSLAGGSINEQFF. CDR3 coding DNA: TGTGCCAGCAGCTTAGCGGGGGGCAGTATTAATGAGCAGTTCTTC. The rearrangement uses TRBV28 and TRBJ2-1; the match to TRBD2 covers 10 bases. Trimming took 6 bases from V and 7 from J; bases not matched to a gene: 9. The CDR3 runs to 15 residues. Germline V CDR1 and CDR2: MDHEN, SYDVKM.

This chain uses TRBV28 with TRBJ1-5; D remains unclear. V lost 5 bases and J lost 1, with 12 bases in between. Germline V gene sequence: CDR1 MDHEN, CDR2 SYDVKM. The CDR3 spans 15 residues. As DNA, the CDR3 is TGTGCCAGCAGTCTATCCATTGGCAGCAATCAGCCCCAGCATTTT. It is translated as CASSLSIGSNQPQHF.

The V gene is TRBV4-1, the J gene TRBJ2-5, with D possibly being TRBD1 (7 bases). The CDR3 consists of 13 residues. Germline CDR1 and CDR2: MGHRA and YSYEKL. V shed 1 base and J shed 10 bases, with 13 bases lying between them. In DNA form, the CDR3 reads TGCGCCAGCAGCCAAGGCGCGCAGGGGGGCCAGTACTTC. Amino acid sequence: CASSQGAQGGQYF.

This clone was detected once. The V and J genes are TRBV7-3 and TRBJ2-3; D unclear. Germline CDR1 reads SGHTA; CDR2 reads FQGTGA. The V end lost 4 bases, the J end lost 2 bases, and 7 bases lay between the germline ends. This CDR3 is 13 amino acids long. The CDR3 loop reads CASSSTITDTQYF. DNA for the CDR3: TGTGCCAGCAGCTCGACAATCACAGATACGCAGTATTTT.

The chain joins TRBV2 to TRBJ1-4; 8 nucleotides line up with TRBD1. CDR3 length: 15 amino acids. Germline CDR1 reads SNHLY; CDR2 reads FYNNEI. Germline trimming cut 6 bases from V and 4 bases from J; bases unmatched to any gene: 7. Here the CDR3 DNA reads TGTGCCAGCAGGCTGGGGACAGGCAATAATGAAAAACTGTTTTTT. It yields the protein CASRLGTGNNEKLFF.

The chain carries TRBV10-3 and TRBJ1-5, with 9 bases aligning to TRBD1. This CDR3 region has 14 residues. Trimming removed 10 bases from V and 4 bases from J; junction bases left unmatched: 8. Germline V gene lookup returns CDR1 ENHRY and CDR2 SYGVKD. The CDR3 protein is CATTGQGPNQPQHF. The CDR3 DNA reads TGTGCCACCACAGGACAGGGGCCTAATCAGCCCCAGCATTTT.

This rearrangement joins TRBV5-4 to TRBJ2-1, with a possible D match to TRBD2 (6 bases). The CDR3 is 15 residues long. Looked up from germline, CDR1 is SGHNT and CDR2 is YYREEE (reference sequence). V was cut by 5 bases and J by 2 bases, with 14 bases left in between. CDR3 region: CASRGDFVAYNEQFF. The CDR3 DNA is TGTGCCAGCAGGGGGGACTTCGTGGCCTACAATGAGCAGTTCTTC.

The rearrangement uses TRBV27 and TRBJ2-1; D is perhaps TRBD1 (6 bases). The V and J ends lost 4 bases and 1 base respectively, with 8 bases between them. From germline, CDR1 is MNHEY and CDR2 SMNVEV (reference sequence). The CDR3 extends over 14 amino acids. DNA of the CDR3: TGTGCCAGCAGTTCCAGGGGTTCCTACAATGAGCAGTTCTTC. Residues: CASSSRGSYNEQFF.

The chain links TRBV5-1 to TRBJ1-1, with TRBD1 identical over 7 bases. The CDR3 is 14 residues long. V gave up 4 bases and J gave up 0 bases; unmatched junction bases: 3. Germline lookup yields CDR1 SGHRS and CDR2 YFSETQ. CDR3 loop: CASSEGTVNTEAFF. The CDR3 nucleotides read TGCGCCAGCAGCGAAGGGACAGTGAACACTGAAGCTTTCTTT. Full variable domain (remainder filled in from reference TRBV5-1 and TRBJ1-1): KAGVTQTPRYLIKTRGQQVTLSCSPISGHRSVSWYQQTPGQGLQFLFEYFSETQRNKGNFPGRFSGRQFSNSRSEMNVSTLELGDSALYLCASSEGTVNTEAFFGQGTRLTVV.

The rearrangement links TRBV7-9 to TRBJ2-5; D unclear. Germline values: CDR1 SEHNR, CDR2 FQNEAQ (reference sequence). The CDR3 totals 14 residues. The V end lost 3 bases, the J end lost 3 bases, and 11 bases lay between the germline ends. DNA of the CDR3: TGTGCCAGCAGCTTTCCATCGCGAAAAGAGACCCAGTACTTC. It is translated as CASSFPSRKETQYF.

CDR3: CASSKLTSRSTDTQYF. The CDR3 DNA follows: TGTGCCAGTAGTAAATTGACTAGTCGGAGCACAGATACGCAGTATTTT. This chain links TRBV19 with TRBJ2-3, with D tentatively TRBD2 (6 bases). Trimming removed 4 bases from V and 0 bases from J, with 14 bases in between. Germline lookup yields CDR1 LNHDA and CDR2 SQIVND (reference sequence). This CDR3 spans 16 amino acids.

The V gene is TRBV18, the J gene TRBJ2-5, with D possibly TRBD1 on 6 matching bases. In germline, CDR1 is KGHSH, CDR2 LQKENI. V was pared by 3 bases and J by 4 bases, with 18 bases between. The CDR3 runs to 16 residues. The CDR3 is CASSPPRTEPPETQYF. CDR3 nucleotides: TGTGCCAGCTCACCTCCCAGGACAGAGCCCCCAGAGACCCAGTACTTC.

The rearrangement uses TRBV7-6 and TRBJ2-1; 7 nucleotides align to TRBD2. Trimming removed 6 bases from V and 7 bases from J; junction bases left unmatched: 9. This CDR3 region has 14 residues. CDR1 and CDR2 (germline): SGHVS, FNYEAQ. The CDR3 DNA reads TGTGCCAGCAGTTACCCCGGGACTACGAATGAGCAGTTCTTC. This sequence encodes CASSYPGTTNEQFF.

The gene calls are TRBV6-5 and TRBJ2-7; D ambiguous. Germline-derived CDR1 and CDR2 are MNHEY and SVGAGI. CDR3 length equals 15 residues. Trimming stripped 5 bases from V and 2 bases from J, with 16 bases between. The CDR3 spells CASSPRQDPPYEQYF. The CDR3 DNA follows: TGTGCCAGCAGTCCAAGACAAGATCCCCCCTACGAGCAGTACTTC.

This clone was seen a handful of times. The rearrangement links TRBV6-1 to TRBJ2-7; no clear D gene. In germline, CDR1 is MNHNS, CDR2 SASEGT. V gave up 7 bases and J gave up 2 bases, with 18 bases separating them. The CDR3 length is 15 residues. This chain's CDR3 is CASIPSTGTPYEQYF. The CDR3 coding sequence is TGTGCCAGCATCCCTTCCACGGGTACACCCTACGAGCAGTACTTC.

In nucleotides, the CDR3 is TGTGCCAGTAGTATAGGAGCGGGAGCGGGAGAGAATGAGCAGTTCTTC. Its translation is CASSIGAGAGENEQFF. V gene TRBV19 combines with J gene TRBJ2-1; the match to TRBD2 covers 8 bases. J lost 7 bases, V lost 1 base, and 9 bases had no gene match. Germline values: CDR1 LNHDA, CDR2 SQIVND (reference sequence). The CDR3 loop spans 16 amino acids.

The rearrangement links TRBV4-2 to TRBJ2-1; D is ambiguous. CDR3 length: 11 residues. Trimming took off 1 base at V and 7 bases at J, with 2 bases between the two ends. Germline assignment: CDR1 LGHNA and CDR2 YNFKEQ. The chain's CDR3 is CASSQVNEQFF. CDR3 coding DNA: TGTGCCAGCAGCCAAGTAAATGAGCAGTTCTTC.

J is TRBJ1-3 and V is TRBV19; no clear D gene. Trimming took 7 bases from V and 2 from J, leaving 12 bases between them. CDR1 and CDR2 from the germline V gene are LNHDA and SQIVND (reference sequence). The CDR3 runs 14 residues. The chain's CDR3 is CASTRGIPGNTIYF. DNA of the CDR3: TGTGCCAGTACGCGCGGGATTCCTGGAAACACCATATATTTT.

The chain employs TRBV7-2 and TRBJ1-2; TRBD1 is a possible D gene (5 bases). V was pared by 5 bases and J by 5 bases, with 15 bases between. The germline gives CDR1 SGHTA, CDR2 FQGNSA. The CDR3 length is 14 residues. DNA for the CDR3: TGTGCCAGCAGCCGTGTGGGGCCCGGGTATGGCTACACCTTC. Protein product: CASSRVGPGYGYTF.

V usage is TRBV19 and J usage is TRBJ2-7; TRBD2 agrees at 7 bases. Germline CDR1 is LNHDA and CDR2 is SQIVND (reference sequence). V was clipped by 5 bases and J by 2 bases; unmatched bases: 15. The CDR3 consists of 17 residues. The CDR3 nucleotides read TGTGCCAGTAGTTCCAGTAGCGGGCGTCTGGTTCCCTACGAGCAGTACTTC. This translates into CASSSSSGRLVPYEQYF.